This T cell receptor (beta chain) was identified during a study of cytomegalovirus exposure and HLA in healthy donors. At the level of the study: Of the donors genotyped, several hundred in all, about 80% fell in the Caucasian-associated ancestry cluster.

This clone appeared once. Antigen: not known. Losses at the gene ends were 0 bases for V and 4 bases for J; bases not matched to a gene: 7. Germline V gene sequence: CDR1 SGHRS, CDR2 YFSETQ. This CDR3 has 17 amino acids. Study-level findings and limits: Across all donors, roughly uniform sequencing depth was an assumption of the presence/absence analyses. Earlier analysis yielded a pattern in which most TCR beta V segments were productive about 90% or about 30% of the time.

PCR employed 60 Vbeta and 13 Jbeta primers. Produced via immunoSEQ multiplex PCR; TCRdb's table is partial and in-frame only. The table lists about 100,000 clones, 74% of them singletons, with less than 3.5% in the top ten. This receptor was taken from a man aged 50-60 years in good health and CMV-seropositive. This sequence joins TRBV5-1 and TRBJ2-7; 13 positions match TRBD2. Sequenced material: PBMCs. CDR3 loop: CASSLGDGLAGEYEQYF. CDR3 in DNA: TGCGCCAGCAGCTTGGGGGATGGACTAGCGGGAGAATACGAGCAGTACTTC.